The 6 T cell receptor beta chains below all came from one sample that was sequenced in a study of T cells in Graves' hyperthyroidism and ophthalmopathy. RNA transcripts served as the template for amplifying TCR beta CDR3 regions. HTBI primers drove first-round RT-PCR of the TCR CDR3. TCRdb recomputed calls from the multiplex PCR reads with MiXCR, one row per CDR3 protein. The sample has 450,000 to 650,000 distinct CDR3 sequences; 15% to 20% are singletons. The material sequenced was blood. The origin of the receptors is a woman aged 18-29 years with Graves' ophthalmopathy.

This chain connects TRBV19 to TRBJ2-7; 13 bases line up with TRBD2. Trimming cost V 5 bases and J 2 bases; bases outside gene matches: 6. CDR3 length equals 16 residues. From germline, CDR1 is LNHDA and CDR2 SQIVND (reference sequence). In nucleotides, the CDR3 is TGTGCCAGTAGTGCCGTCACTAGCGGGGGGGCCTACGAGCAGTACTTC. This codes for CASSAVTSGGAYEQYF.

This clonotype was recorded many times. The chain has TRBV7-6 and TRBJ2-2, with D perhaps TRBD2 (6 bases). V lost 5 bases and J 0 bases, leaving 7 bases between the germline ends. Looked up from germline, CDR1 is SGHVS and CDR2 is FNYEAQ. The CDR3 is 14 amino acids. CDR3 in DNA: TGTGCCAGCAGCCGGGGGACGAACACCGGGGAGCTGTTTTTT. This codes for CASSRGTNTGELFF.

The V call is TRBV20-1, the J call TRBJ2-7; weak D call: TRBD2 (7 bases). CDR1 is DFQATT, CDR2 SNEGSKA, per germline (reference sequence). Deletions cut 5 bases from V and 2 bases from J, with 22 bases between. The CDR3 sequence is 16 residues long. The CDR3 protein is CSAFGSGEGTPYEQYF. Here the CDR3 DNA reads TGCAGTGCTTTCGGATCAGGGGAGGGGACCCCCTACGAGCAGTACTTC.

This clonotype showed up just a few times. CDR3 coding DNA: TGCAGCTGCACTATTTCTGGGGGTCGTGGCTACACCTTC. Its translation: CSCTISGGRGYTF. The chain joins TRBV29-1 to TRBJ1-2, with D perhaps TRBD1 (5 bases). CDR1 SQVTM and CDR2 ANQGSEA come from the germline V gene. Trimming left V 8 bases short and J 7 bases short, with 20 bases between. The CDR3 runs to 13 residues.

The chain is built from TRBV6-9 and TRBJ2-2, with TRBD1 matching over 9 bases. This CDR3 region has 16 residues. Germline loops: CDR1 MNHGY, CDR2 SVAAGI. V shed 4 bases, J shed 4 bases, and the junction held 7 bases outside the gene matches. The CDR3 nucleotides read TGTGCCAGCAGTTCTCCGGGACAGGGTGTCACCGGGGAGCTGTTTTTT. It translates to CASSSPGQGVTGELFF.

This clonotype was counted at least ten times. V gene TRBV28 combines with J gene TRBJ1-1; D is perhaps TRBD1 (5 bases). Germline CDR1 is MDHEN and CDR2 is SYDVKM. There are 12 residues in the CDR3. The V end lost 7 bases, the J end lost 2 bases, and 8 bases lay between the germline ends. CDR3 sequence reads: CASKQANTEAFF. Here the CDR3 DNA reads TGTGCCAGCAAACAGGCTAACACTGAAGCTTTCTTT.